This T cell receptor (beta chain) was profiled in a study of regulatory T cells in long-lasting Graves disease. Study-level results: Having few samples may have compromised the accuracy.

Building of the TCR beta libraries involved iRepertoire HTBI primers and Arm-PCR of CDR3 regions. Authors' processing steps: Among the samples, 60 to 75 TRBV and about 15 TRBJ segments were identified. TCRdb re-called the multiplex PCR reads with MiXCR, one entry per CDR3 protein. What appears here as the V and J calls and clone size reflects TCRdb's work, not the paper's. The repertoire holds about 620,000 distinct CDR3 sequences, with 15% to 20% as singletons. Time point specified: newly diagnosed GD, antithyroid drugs for less than 3 months. RNA from PBMCs was the source of the TCR library. In its sample, this clonotype was seen many times. Its antigen is not known. CDR1 and CDR2 from the germline V gene are MDHEN and SYDVKM. V was cut by 3 bases and J by 4 bases, with 12 bases left in between. There are 14 residues in the CDR3. Another study also made use of these data, one on T cells in Graves' hyperthyroidism and ophthalmopathy.

The sequences come from peripheral blood mononuclear cells (PBMCs), collected at new diagnosis, from a patient treated with antithyroid drugs. The gene calls are TRBV28 and TRBJ1-2, with D unclear. The sequence was collected from a woman aged 25 to 39 with Graves disease. The CDR3 loop is CASSFNRVPYGYTF. The CDR3 DNA reads as TGTGCCAGCAGTTTTAATCGGGTACCCTATGGCTACACCTTC.